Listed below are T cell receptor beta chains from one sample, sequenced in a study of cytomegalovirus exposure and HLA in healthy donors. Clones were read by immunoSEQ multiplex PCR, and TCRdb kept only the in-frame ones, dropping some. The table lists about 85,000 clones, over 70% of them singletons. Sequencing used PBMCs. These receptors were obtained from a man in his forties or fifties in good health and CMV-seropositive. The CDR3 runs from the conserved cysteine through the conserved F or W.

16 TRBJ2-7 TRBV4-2 CASSQGGAGRSYEQYF
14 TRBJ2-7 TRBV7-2 CASSLALPSYEQYF
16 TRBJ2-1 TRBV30 CAWSVGGLAGVHEQFF
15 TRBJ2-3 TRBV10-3 CAIGTSGGVTDTQYF
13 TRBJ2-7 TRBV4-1 CASSQALAREQYF
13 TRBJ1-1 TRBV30 CAWGGAANTEAFF
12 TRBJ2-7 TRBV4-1 CASSQAGHEQYF
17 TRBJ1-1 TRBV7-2 CASSLGSPRQRNTEAFF
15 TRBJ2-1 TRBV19 CASRPGGRAANEQFF
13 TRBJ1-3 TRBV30 CARGGNSGNTIYF
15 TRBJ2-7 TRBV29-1 CSVGGLAGVPYEQYF
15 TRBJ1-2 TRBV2 CASSDPDRYTEGYTF
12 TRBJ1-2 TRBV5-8 CASSLPGYGYTF
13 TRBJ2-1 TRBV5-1 CASSSPVDNEQFF
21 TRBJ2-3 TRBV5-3 CARSLAPTSGRCIPGTDTQYF
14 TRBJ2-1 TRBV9 CASSTGLAYNEQFF
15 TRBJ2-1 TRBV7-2 CASRPGQGAWYEQFF
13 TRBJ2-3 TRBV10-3 CAISPGGSYTQYF
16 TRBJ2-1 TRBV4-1 CASSSFLAGEYNEQFF
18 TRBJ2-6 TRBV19 CAPNGVPGGHSGANVLTF
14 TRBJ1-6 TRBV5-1 CASSLNPGQSPLHF
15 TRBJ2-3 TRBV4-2 CASSQDARGPGTQYF
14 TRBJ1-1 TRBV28 CASRAGTRRTEAFF
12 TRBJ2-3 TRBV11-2 CASSSQREAQYF
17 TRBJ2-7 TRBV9 CASSVGGGGTSPYEQYF
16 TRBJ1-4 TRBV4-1 CASSLSRGSSEEKLFF
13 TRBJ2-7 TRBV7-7 CASSQGAQGEQYF
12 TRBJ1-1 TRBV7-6 CASSLRDTEAFF
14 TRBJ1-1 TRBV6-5 CASSLWSGNAEAFF
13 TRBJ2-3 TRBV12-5 CASGPSTRDTQYF
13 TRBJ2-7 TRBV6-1 CASSQTSINEQYF
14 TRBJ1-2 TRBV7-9 CASSLQAVNYGYTF
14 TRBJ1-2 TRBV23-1 CASGFLAASYGYTF
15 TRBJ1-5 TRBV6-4 CASSRSGGGDQPQHF
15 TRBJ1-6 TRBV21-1 CASSNRRGYNSPLHF
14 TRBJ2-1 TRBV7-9 CASSLKGAGLEQFF